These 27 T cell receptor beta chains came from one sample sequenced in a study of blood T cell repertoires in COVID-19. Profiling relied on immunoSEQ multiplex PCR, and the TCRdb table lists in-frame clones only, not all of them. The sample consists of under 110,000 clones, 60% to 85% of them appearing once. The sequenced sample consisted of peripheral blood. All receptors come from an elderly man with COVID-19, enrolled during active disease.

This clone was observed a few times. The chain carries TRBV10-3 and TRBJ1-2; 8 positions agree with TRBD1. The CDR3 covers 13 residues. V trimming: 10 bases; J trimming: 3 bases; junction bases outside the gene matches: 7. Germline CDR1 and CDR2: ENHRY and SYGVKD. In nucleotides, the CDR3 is TGTGCCACCGGACAGGGACTTGACTATGGCTACACCTTC. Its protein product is CATGQGLDYGYTF.

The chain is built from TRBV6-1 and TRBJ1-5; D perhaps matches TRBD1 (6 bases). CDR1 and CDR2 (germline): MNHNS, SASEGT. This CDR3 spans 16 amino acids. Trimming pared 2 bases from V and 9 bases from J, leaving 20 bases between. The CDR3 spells CASSEQGPWGQGPQHF. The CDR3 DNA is TGTGCCAGCAGTGAACAGGGGCCCTGGGGCCAAGGGCCCCAGCATTTT.

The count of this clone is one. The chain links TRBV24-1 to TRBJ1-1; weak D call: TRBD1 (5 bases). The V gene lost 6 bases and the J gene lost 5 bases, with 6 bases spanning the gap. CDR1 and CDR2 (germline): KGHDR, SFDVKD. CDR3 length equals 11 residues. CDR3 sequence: CATSHRTEAFF. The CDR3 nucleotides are TGTGCCACCAGTCACAGGACTGAAGCTTTCTTT.

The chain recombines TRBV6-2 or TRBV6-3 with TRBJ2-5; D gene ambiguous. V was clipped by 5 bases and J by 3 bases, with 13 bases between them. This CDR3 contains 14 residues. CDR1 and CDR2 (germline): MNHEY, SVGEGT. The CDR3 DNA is TGTGCCAGCAGTCGCCCCACCTACGAAGAGACCCAGTACTTC. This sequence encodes CASSRPTYEETQYF.

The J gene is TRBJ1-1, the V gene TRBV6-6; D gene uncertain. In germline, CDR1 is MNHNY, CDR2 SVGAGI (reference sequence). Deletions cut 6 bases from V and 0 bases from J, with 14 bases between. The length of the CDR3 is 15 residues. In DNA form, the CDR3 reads TGTGCCAGCAGCTCCCGGGATTCTATGAACACTGAAGCTTTCTTT. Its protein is CASSSRDSMNTEAFF.

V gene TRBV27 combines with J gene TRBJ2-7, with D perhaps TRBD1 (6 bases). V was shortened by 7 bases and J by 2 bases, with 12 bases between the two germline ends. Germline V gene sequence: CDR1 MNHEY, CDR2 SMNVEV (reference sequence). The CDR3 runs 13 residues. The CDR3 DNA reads TGTGCCAGCACCTCCAGGGACACCTACGAGCAGTACTTC. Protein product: CASTSRDTYEQYF.

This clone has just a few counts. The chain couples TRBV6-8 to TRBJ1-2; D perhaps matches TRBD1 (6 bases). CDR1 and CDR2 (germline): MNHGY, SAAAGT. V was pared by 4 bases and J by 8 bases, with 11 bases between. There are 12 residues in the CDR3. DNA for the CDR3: TGTGCCAGCAGTTCTCTCGGACAGGGCTACACCTTC. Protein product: CASSSLGQGYTF.

CDR3 in amino acids: CASSGRGTPNTEAFF. CDR3 DNA sequence: TGTGCCAGTAGTGGCCGAGGGACACCGAACACTGAAGCTTTCTTT. The chain joins TRBV19 to TRBJ1-1, with D perhaps matching TRBD1 (6 bases). Trimming removed 5 bases from V and 1 base from J, with 14 bases in between. Germline CDR1 is LNHDA and CDR2 is SQIVND (reference sequence). The CDR3 covers 15 residues.

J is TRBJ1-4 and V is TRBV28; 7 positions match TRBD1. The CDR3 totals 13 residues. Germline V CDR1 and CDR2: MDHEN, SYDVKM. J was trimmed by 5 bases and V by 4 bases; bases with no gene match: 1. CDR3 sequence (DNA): TGTGCCAGCAGTTCGACAGGGAATGAAAAACTGTTTTTT. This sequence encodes CASSSTGNEKLFF.

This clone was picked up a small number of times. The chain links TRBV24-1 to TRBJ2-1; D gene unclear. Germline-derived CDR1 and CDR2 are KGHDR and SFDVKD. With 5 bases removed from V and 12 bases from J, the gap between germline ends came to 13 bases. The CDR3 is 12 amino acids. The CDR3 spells CATSGMAVGQFF. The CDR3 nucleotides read TGTGCCACCAGTGGAATGGCGGTGGGGCAGTTCTTC.

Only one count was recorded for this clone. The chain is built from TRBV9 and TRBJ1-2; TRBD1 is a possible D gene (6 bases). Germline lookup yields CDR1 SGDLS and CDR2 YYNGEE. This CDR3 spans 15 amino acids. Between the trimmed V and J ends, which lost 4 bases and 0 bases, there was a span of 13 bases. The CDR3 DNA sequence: TGTGCCAGCAGCCCCCAACAGGGAGCTAACTATGGCTACACCTTC. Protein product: CASSPQQGANYGYTF.

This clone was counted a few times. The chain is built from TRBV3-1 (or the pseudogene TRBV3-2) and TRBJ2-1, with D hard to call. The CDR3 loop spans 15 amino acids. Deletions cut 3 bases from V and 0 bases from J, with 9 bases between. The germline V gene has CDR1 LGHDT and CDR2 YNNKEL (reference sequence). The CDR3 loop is CASSQAWSSYNEQFF. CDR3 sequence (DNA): TGTGCCAGCAGCCAGGCATGGAGCTCCTACAATGAGCAGTTCTTC.

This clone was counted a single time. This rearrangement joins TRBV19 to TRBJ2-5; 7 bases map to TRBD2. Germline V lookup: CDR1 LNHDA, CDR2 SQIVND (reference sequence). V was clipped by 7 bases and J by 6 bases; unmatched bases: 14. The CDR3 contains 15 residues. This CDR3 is CASTPEAGEGKTQYF. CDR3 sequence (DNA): TGTGCCAGTACCCCAGAGGCGGGAGAGGGAAAGACCCAGTACTTC. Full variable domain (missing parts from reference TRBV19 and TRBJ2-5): DGGITQSPKYLFRKEGQNVTLSCEQNLNHDAMYWYRQDPGQGLRLIYYSQIVNDFQKGDIAEGYSVSREKKESFPLTVTSAQKNPTAFYLCASTPEAGEGKTQYFGPGTRLLVL.

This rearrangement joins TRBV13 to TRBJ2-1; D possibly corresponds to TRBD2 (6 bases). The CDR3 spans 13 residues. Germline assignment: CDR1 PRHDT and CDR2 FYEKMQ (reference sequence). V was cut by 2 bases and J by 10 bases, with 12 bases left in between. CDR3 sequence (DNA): TGTGCCAGCAGCTTACCCCCCCGGGGGGAGCAGTTCTTC. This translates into CASSLPPRGEQFF.

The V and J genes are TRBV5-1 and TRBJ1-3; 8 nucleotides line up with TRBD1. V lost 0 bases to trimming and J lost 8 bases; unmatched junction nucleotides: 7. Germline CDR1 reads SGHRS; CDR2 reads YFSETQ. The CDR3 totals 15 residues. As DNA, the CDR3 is TGCGCCAGCAGCTTGGGGACAGGGATACTAGACACCATATATTTT. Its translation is CASSLGTGILDTIYF.

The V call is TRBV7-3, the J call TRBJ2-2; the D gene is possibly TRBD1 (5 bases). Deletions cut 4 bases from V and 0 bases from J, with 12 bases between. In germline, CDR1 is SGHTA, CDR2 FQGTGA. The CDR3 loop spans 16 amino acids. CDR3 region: CASSSQSQANTGELFF. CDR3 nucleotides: TGTGCCAGCAGCTCTCAATCACAGGCGAACACCGGGGAGCTGTTTTTT.

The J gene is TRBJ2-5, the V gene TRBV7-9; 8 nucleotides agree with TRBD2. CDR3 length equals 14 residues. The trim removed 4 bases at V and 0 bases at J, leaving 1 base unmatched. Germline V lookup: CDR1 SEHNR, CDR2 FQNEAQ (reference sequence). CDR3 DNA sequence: TGTGCCAGCAGCTCTAGCGGGTACCAAGAGACCCAGTACTTC. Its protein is CASSSSGYQETQYF.

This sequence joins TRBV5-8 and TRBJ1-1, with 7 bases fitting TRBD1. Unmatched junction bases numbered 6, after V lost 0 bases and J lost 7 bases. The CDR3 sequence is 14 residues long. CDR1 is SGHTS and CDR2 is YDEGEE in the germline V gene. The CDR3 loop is CASSLAYWDSEAFF. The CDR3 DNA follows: TGTGCCAGCAGCTTGGCCTACTGGGACAGTGAAGCTTTCTTT.

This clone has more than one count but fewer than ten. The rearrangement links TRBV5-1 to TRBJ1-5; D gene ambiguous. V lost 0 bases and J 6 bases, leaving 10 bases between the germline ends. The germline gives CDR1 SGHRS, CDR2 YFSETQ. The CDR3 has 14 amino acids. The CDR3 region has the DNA TGCGCCAGCAGCTTGGGAGTCCGGGGTCAGCCCCAGCATTTT. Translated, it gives CASSLGVRGQPQHF.

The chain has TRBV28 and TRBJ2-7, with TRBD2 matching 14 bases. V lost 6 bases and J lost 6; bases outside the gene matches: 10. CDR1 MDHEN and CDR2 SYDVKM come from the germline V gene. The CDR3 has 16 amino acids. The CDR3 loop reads CASSIGTSGSRGEQYF. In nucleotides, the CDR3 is TGTGCCAGCAGCATAGGGACTAGCGGGAGTCGCGGCGAGCAGTACTTC.

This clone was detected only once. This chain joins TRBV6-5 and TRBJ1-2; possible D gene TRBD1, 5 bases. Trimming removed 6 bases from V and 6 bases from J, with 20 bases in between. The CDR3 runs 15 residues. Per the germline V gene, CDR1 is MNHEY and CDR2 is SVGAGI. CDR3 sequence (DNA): TGTGCCAGCAGGAGTCCCAGGGAGGGGAAGGATGGCTACACCTTC. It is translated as CASRSPREGKDGYTF.

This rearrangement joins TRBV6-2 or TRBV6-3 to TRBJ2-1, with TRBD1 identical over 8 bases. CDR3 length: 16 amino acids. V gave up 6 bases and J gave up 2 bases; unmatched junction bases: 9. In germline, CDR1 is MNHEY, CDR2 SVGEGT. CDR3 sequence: CASSITAGQAYNEQFF. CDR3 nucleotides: TGTGCCAGCAGCATTACGGCGGGACAGGCCTACAATGAGCAGTTCTTC.

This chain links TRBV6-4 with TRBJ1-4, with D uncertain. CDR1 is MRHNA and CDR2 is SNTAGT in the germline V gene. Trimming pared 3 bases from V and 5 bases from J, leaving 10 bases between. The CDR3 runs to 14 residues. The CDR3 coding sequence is TGTGCCAGCAGTGAAAGGGCGGGAAATGAAAAACTGTTTTTT. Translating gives CASSERAGNEKLFF.

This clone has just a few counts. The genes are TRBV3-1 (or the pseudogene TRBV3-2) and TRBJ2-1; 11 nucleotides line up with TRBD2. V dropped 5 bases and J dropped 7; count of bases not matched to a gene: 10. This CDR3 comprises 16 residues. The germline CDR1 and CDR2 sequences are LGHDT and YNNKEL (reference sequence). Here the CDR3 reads CASSESTSGSNNEQFF. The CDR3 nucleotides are TGTGCCAGCAGCGAGAGTACTAGCGGGAGCAATAATGAGCAGTTCTTC.

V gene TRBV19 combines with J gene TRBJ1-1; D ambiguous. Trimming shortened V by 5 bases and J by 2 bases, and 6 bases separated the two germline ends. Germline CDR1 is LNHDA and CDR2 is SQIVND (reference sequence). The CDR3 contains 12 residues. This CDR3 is CASSLYNTEAFF. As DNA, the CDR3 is TGTGCCAGTAGTCTATATAACACTGAAGCTTTCTTT.

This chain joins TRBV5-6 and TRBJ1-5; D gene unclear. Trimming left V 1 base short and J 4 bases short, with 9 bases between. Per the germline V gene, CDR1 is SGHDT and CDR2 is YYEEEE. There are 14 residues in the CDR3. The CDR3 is CASSLWAGNQPQHF. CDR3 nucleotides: TGTGCCAGCAGCTTGTGGGCGGGGAATCAGCCCCAGCATTTT.

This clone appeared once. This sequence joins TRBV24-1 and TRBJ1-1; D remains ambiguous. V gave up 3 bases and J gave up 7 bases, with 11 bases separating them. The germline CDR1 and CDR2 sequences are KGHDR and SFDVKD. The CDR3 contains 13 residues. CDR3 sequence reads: CATSDPGTSEAFF. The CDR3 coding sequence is TGTGCCACCAGTGATCCGGGAACAAGTGAAGCTTTCTTT.